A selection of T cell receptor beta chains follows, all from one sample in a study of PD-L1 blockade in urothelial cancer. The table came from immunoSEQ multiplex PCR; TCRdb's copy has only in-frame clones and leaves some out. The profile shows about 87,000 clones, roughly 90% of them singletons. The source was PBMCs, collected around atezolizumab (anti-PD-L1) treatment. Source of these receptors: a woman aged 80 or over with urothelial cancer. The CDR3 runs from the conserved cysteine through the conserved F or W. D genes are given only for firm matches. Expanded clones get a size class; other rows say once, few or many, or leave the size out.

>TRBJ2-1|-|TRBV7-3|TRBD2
CASRALAGGGENEQFF
TGTGCCAGCAGAGCCCTAGCGGGTGGGGGGGAGAATGAGCAGTTCTTC
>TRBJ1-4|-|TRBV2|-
CASSEKGNSINEKLFF
TGTGCCAGCAGTGAAAAGGGGAACTCGATTAATGAAAAACTGTTTTTT
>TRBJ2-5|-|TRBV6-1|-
CASSEVRGETQYF
TGTGCCAGCAGTGAAGTAAGGGGAGAGACCCAGTACTTC
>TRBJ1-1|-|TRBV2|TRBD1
CASSGLTGDISGAFF
TGTGCCAGCAGTGGACTGACAGGGGACATATCTGGAGCTTTCTTT
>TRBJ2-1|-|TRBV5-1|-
CASSLALVGERANEQFF
TGCGCCAGCAGCTTGGCATTAGTGGGGGAGCGGGCAAATGAGCAGTTCTTC
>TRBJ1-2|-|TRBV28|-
CASSFLPRQASWYNYGYTF
TGTGCCAGCAGTTTCCTCCCGCGCCAGGCCTCATGGTATAACTATGGCTACACCTTC
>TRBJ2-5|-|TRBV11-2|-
CASSPGYETQYF
TGTGCCAGCAGCCCAGGGTATGAGACCCAGTACTTC
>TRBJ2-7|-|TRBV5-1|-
CASSLDLSGLEQYF
TGCGCCAGCAGCCTGGACCTTTCGGGTCTCGAGCAGTACTTC
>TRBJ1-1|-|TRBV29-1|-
CSARDSLPFTEAFF
TGCAGCGCTAGAGACAGCCTGCCTTTCACTGAAGCTTTCTTT
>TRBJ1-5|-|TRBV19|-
CAARGGGNQPQHF
TGTGCCGCCAGAGGGGGGGGAAATCAGCCCCAGCATTTT
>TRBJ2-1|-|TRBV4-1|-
CASSQLSSSYNEQFF
TGCGCCAGCAGCCAACTATCGAGCTCCTACAATGAGCAGTTCTTC
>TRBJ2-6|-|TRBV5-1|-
CASRVQTSGANVLTF
TGCGCCAGCAGGGTACAGACCTCTGGGGCCAACGTCCTGACTTTC
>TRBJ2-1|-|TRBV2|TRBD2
CASQAGGGSYNEQFF
TGTGCCAGCCAAGCGGGAGGGGGCTCCTACAATGAGCAGTTCTTC
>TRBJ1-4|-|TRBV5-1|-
CASSSQTGALATNEKLFF
TGCGCCAGCAGCTCACAAACGGGAGCCTTAGCAACTAATGAAAAACTGTTTTTT
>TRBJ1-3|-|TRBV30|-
CAWSVQGSSGNTIYF
TGTGCCTGGAGTGTACAGGGAAGCTCTGGAAACACCATATATTTT
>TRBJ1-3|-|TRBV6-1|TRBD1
CASSARTGQGNTIYF
TGTGCCAGCAGTGCCCGGACAGGGCAGGGAAACACCATATATTTT
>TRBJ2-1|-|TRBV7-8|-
CASSFTGNPGNEQFF
TGTGCCAGCAGCTTCACAGGGAATCCGGGCAATGAGCAGTTCTTC
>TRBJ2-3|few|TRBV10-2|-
CASSESSEAQYF
TGCGCCAGCAGTGAGTCCTCAGAGGCGCAGTATTTT
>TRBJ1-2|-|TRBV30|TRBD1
CAWGAEDRGNYGYTF
TGTGCCTGGGGGGCGGAAGACAGGGGGAACTATGGCTACACCTTC
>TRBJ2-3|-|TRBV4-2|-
CASSHGDGGDTQYF
TGTGCCAGCAGCCACGGCGACGGGGGAGATACGCAGTATTTT
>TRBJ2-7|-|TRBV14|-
CASSPRLPSEYNYEQYF
TGTGCCAGCAGCCCCAGGTTGCCTAGCGAGTACAATTACGAGCAGTACTTC
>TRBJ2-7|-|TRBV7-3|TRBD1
CASRDRASSYEQYF
TGTGCCAGCAGGGACAGGGCGAGCTCCTACGAGCAGTACTTC
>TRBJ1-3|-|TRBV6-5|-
CASNPGGGNTIYF
TGTGCCAGCAACCCGGGGGGCGGAAACACCATATATTTT
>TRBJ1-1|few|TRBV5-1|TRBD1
CASSPGTGNTEAFF
TGCGCCAGCAGCCCCGGGACAGGGAACACTGAAGCTTTCTTT
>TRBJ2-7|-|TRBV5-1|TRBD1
CASSPEDRAYEQYF
TGCGCCAGCAGCCCCGAGGACAGGGCTTACGAGCAGTACTTC
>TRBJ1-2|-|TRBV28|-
CASRGGRGPYGYTF
TGTGCCAGCAGGGGGGGGAGGGGCCCTTATGGCTACACCTTC
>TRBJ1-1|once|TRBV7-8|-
CASSPTVYRRYTEAFF
TGTGCCAGCAGCCCTACTGTCTATAGGCGGTACACTGAAGCTTTCTTT
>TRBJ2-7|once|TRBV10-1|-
CASPRQYF
TGCGCCAGCCCGCGGCAGTACTTC
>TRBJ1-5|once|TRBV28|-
CASSQTGPLSQPQHF
TGTGCCAGCAGTCAGACAGGCCCTTTATCTCAGCCCCAGCATTTT
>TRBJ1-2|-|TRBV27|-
CASGYNTGYGYTF
TGTGCCAGCGGATATAACACGGGCTATGGCTACACCTTC
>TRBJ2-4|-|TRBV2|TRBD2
CASSDLAGGSAKNIQYF
TGTGCCAGCAGTGATTTAGCGGGAGGTTCAGCCAAAAACATTCAGTACTTC
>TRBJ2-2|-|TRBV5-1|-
CASSPFHRSGTGELFF
TGCGCCAGCAGCCCCTTCCATAGGTCGGGGACCGGGGAGCTGTTTTTT
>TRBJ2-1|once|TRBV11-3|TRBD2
CASSLVSGSPLHEQFF
TGTGCCAGCAGCTTAGTTAGCGGGAGTCCTCTCCATGAGCAGTTCTTC
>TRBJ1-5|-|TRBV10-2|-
CASGQASNQPQHF
TGCGCCAGCGGACAAGCGAGCAATCAGCCCCAGCATTTT
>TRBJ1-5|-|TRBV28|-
CASSLPLKSNQPQHF
TGTGCCAGCAGTCTACCACTGAAAAGCAATCAGCCCCAGCATTTT
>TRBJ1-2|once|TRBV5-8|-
CASSLPGSDDGYTF
TGTGCCAGCAGCTTGCCGGGGTCGGACGATGGCTACACCTTC
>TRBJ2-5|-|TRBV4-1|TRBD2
CASSQGWGTSGTQETQYF
TGCGCCAGCAGCCAAGGATGGGGGACTAGCGGGACCCAAGAGACCCAGTACTTC
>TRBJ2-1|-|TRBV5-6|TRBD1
CASSFYVSRTGTSQGEQFF
TGTGCCAGCAGCTTCTACGTGTCCCGGACAGGGACGTCGCAGGGTGAGCAGTTCTTC
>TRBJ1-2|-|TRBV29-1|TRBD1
CSGGGTGASSLYGYTF
TGCAGCGGGGGGGGGACAGGAGCCTCTAGCCTCTATGGCTACACCTTC
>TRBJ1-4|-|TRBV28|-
CASSPHPVNEKLFF
TGTGCCAGCAGTCCTCACCCAGTTAATGAAAAACTGTTTTTT
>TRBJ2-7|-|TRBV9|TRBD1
CASSGGQGRSSAYEQYF
TGTGCCAGCAGCGGGGGACAGGGTCGGTCTAGCGCCTACGAGCAGTACTTC
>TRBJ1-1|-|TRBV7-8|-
CASSLLAGENTEAFF
TGTGCCAGCAGCCTCCTAGCAGGGGAAAACACTGAAGCTTTCTTT